The T cell receptor beta chain under discussion was sequenced for a study of shared clonotypes between healthy human individuals. Study-wide results and limits: Naive subsets tended to show greater estimated richness than memory subsets.

This CDR3 region has 14 residues. In germline, CDR1 is GTSNPN, CDR2 SVGIG (reference sequence). After removal of 4 bases from V and 4 bases from J, the junction contained 5 bases not matched to a gene. The authors distributed each subset's genomic DNA evenly over several immunoSEQ plates. About 30,000 T cell genomes (roughly 190 ng DNA) went into each sorted-subset replicate. Assay used: immunoSEQ multiplex PCR; TCRdb lists only in-frame clones, some missing. The sample carries about 2.4 million clones, around 90% recorded once. On this clone itself: What it binds is not known.

This receptor was identified in a man aged 18 to 30 in good health. Sequenced: naive CD4+ T cells sorted from blood. As to subset: CD45RA+ positively selected. The rearrangement uses TRBV30 and TRBJ2-2, with TRBD2 matching 8 bases. The DNA of the CDR3 is TGTGCCTGGAAAATTGCGGGGGGCACCGGGGAGCTGTTTTTT. Translated: CAWKIAGGTGELFF.